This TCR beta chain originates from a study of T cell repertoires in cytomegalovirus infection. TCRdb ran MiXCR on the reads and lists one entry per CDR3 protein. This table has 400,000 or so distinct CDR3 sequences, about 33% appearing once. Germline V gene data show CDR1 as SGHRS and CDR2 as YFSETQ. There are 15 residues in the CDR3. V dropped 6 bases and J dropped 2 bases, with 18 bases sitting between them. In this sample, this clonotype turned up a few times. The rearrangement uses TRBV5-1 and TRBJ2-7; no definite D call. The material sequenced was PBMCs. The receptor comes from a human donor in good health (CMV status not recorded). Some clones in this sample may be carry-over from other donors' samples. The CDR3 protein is CASTLRGGQTYEQYF. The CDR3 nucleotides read TGCGCCAGCACCCTACGTGGCGGTCAGACCTACGAGCAGTACTTC.